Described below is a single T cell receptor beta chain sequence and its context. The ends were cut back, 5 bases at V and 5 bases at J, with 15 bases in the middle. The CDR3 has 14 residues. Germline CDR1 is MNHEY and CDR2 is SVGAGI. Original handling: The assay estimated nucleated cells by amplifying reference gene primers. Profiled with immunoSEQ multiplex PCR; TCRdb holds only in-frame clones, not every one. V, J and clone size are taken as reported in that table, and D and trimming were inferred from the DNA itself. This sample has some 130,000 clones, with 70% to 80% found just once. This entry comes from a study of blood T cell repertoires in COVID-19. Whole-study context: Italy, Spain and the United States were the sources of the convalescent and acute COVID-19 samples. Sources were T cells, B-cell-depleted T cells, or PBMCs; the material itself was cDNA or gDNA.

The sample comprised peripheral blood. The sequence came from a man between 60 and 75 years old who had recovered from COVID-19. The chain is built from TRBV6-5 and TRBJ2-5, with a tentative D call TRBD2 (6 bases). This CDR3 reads CASSRSSAGETQYF. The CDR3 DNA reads TGTGCCAGCAGTAGGTCTAGCGCTGGGGAGACCCAGTACTTC.